Listed below are T cell receptor beta chains from one sample, sequenced in a study of T-cell memory formation after mild COVID-19. MiXCR was run by TCRdb on the 5' RACE reads, yielding one entry per CDR3 protein. The sample records roughly 600,000 distinct CDR3 sequences, 15% to 20% being singletons. The specimen sequenced was PBMCs or a T cell subset sorted from them (not recorded which). Every receptor here comes from an adult woman who had mild COVID-19 (a few samples of this study predate the infection). Cell type and time point are not known. Both conserved end residues are part of each CDR3. A D gene is named only where the DNA matches it firmly. The size of a clone is reported for some rows only, either as once, few or many, or as a class for expanded clones.

J: TRBJ1-1
size: NA
V: TRBV6-6
D: NA
CDR3: CASSMPEGNTEAFF
DNA: TGTGCCAGCAGTATGCCGGAGGGGAACACTGAAGCTTTCTTT

J: TRBJ2-4
size: many
V: TRBV4-1
D: NA
CDR3: CASSQDDGIAKNIQYF
DNA: TGCGCCAGCAGCCAAGATGATGGGATAGCCAAAAACATTCAGTACTTC

J: TRBJ1-2
size: NA
V: TRBV25-1
D: TRBD1
CDR3: CASSERQGPYGYTF
DNA: TGTGCCAGCAGTGAACGACAGGGGCCTTATGGCTACACCTTC

J: TRBJ2-2
size: NA
V: TRBV20-1
D: TRBD1
CDR3: CSAAKKGGQGFNGELFF
DNA: TGCAGTGCTGCCAAAAAGGGGGGACAGGGGTTTAACGGGGAGCTGTTTTTT

J: TRBJ1-1
size: few
V: TRBV19
D: TRBD1
CDR3: CASRKQGSTEAFF
DNA: TGTGCCAGCAGGAAACAGGGGAGTACTGAAGCTTTCTTT

J: TRBJ2-7
size: NA
V: TRBV5-1
D: NA
CDR3: CASSLLGQSSYEQYF
DNA: TGCGCCAGCAGCCTACTTGGACAGAGCTCCTACGAGCAGTACTTC

J: TRBJ1-5
size: few
V: TRBV20-1
D: NA
CDR3: CSAAMGSSPGQPQHF
DNA: TGCAGTGCCGCTATGGGGTCCTCACCAGGGCAGCCCCAGCATTTT

J: TRBJ1-6
size: NA
V: TRBV12-3/TRBV12-4
D: TRBD1
CDR3: CASSLRGTGDSPLHF
DNA: TGTGCCAGCAGTTTAAGGGGGACAGGGGATTCACCCCTCCACTTT

J: TRBJ2-4
size: many
V: TRBV12-3/TRBV12-4
D: NA
CDR3: CASSPGGNQNIQYF
DNA: TGTGCCAGCTCCCCTGGGGGCAACCAAAACATTCAGTACTTC

J: TRBJ2-1
size: NA
V: TRBV11-2
D: TRBD1
CDR3: CASSPPGQGNNEQFF
DNA: TGTGCCAGCAGCCCGCCGGGACAGGGGAATAATGAGCAGTTCTTC

J: TRBJ2-3
size: many
V: TRBV15
D: TRBD2
CDR3: CATSSGGTSQSSSTDTQYF
DNA: TGTGCCACCAGCAGTGGCGGGACTAGCCAAAGCTCGAGCACAGATACGCAGTATTTT

J: TRBJ2-1
size: NA
V: TRBV10-3
D: TRBD2
CDR3: CAISAIAGGPNEQFF
DNA: TGTGCCATCAGTGCGATAGCGGGAGGGCCGAATGAGCAGTTCTTC

J: TRBJ2-1
size: NA
V: TRBV20-1
D: TRBD2
CDR3: CSASGTSGRSVEQFF
DNA: TGCAGTGCTTCAGGGACTAGCGGGAGGAGTGTGGAGCAGTTCTTC

J: TRBJ2-7
size: few
V: TRBV6-5
D: NA
CDR3: CASTSQGFSYEQYF
DNA: TGTGCCAGCACCTCACAGGGCTTCTCCTACGAGCAGTACTTC

J: TRBJ2-3
size: few
V: TRBV5-1
D: NA
CDR3: CASSLSPSGTLTDTQYF
DNA: TGCGCCAGCAGCTTGAGTCCCAGCGGTACCCTCACAGATACGCAGTATTTT

J: TRBJ1-5
size: few
V: TRBV6-1
D: TRBD1
CDR3: CASRPDRAGQPQHF
DNA: TGTGCCAGCAGGCCAGACAGGGCCGGTCAGCCCCAGCATTTT

J: TRBJ2-7
size: few
V: TRBV6-6
D: TRBD1
CDR3: CASNPTGGRDEQYF
DNA: TGTGCCAGCAACCCGACAGGGGGCCGGGACGAGCAGTACTTC

J: TRBJ2-4
size: many
V: TRBV20-1
D: TRBD2
CDR3: CSARAHTGLASNIQYF
DNA: TGCAGTGCTAGGGCCCACACGGGACTAGCGAGTAACATTCAGTACTTC

J: TRBJ2-1
size: few
V: TRBV18
D: NA
CDR3: CASSPDRNNEQFF
DNA: TGTGCCAGCTCGCCCGACAGGAACAATGAGCAGTTCTTC

J: TRBJ2-5
size: few
V: TRBV7-9
D: TRBD2
CDR3: CAVEREQETQYF
DNA: TGTGCCGTCGAGCGGGAACAAGAGACCCAGTACTTC

J: TRBJ2-1
size: NA
V: TRBV5-1
D: TRBD2
CDR3: CASSFTGGGNEQFF
DNA: TGCGCCAGCAGCTTTACGGGGGGAGGCAATGAGCAGTTCTTC

J: TRBJ2-3
size: few
V: TRBV12-3/TRBV12-4
D: TRBD1
CDR3: CASSNRPGQGSTDTQYF
DNA: TGTGCCAGCAGTAATCGCCCCGGACAGGGTAGCACAGATACGCAGTATTTT

J: TRBJ2-7
size: NA
V: TRBV20-1
D: NA
CDR3: CSAGPRGISTYEQYF
DNA: TGCAGTGCTGGCCCGCGAGGGATATCAACCTACGAGCAGTACTTC

J: TRBJ1-2
size: once
V: TRBV12-3/TRBV12-4
D: TRBD1
CDR3: CASRRGGLLNYGYTF
DNA: TGTGCCAGCAGACGAGGGGGCCTCCTTAACTATGGCTACACCTTC

J: TRBJ2-3
size: few
V: TRBV27
D: NA
CDR3: CASSLEDRSTDTQYF
DNA: TGTGCCAGCAGTTTGGAGGACCGTAGCACAGATACGCAGTATTTT

J: TRBJ2-1
size: few
V: TRBV3-1
D: NA
CDR3: CASSQDRLGSSYNEQFF
DNA: TGTGCCAGCAGCCAAGATCGACTGGGGAGCTCCTACAATGAGCAGTTCTTC

J: TRBJ2-2
size: many
V: TRBV28
D: NA
CDR3: CASSLQVGELFF
DNA: TGTGCCAGCAGTCTACAGGTCGGGGAGCTGTTTTTT

J: TRBJ2-3
size: NA
V: TRBV25-1
D: NA
CDR3: CASSEGTTSTDTQYF
DNA: TGTGCCAGCAGTGAGGGCACTACCAGCACAGATACGCAGTATTTT

J: TRBJ2-3
size: few
V: TRBV6-1
D: TRBD2
CDR3: CASSETLAGVRIVPDTQYF
DNA: TGTGCCAGCAGTGAAACCCTAGCGGGAGTTCGTATTGTTCCAGATACGCAGTATTTT

J: TRBJ2-2
size: many
V: TRBV11-2
D: NA
CDR3: CASSLEAGELFF
DNA: TGTGCCAGCAGCTTAGAGGCCGGGGAGCTGTTTTTT

J: TRBJ2-7
size: NA
V: TRBV9
D: TRBD1
CDR3: CASSVGTEFHEQYF
DNA: TGTGCCAGCAGCGTCGGGACAGAGTTTCACGAGCAGTACTTC

J: TRBJ2-1
size: NA
V: TRBV7-8
D: TRBD2
CDR3: CASSLLAGVSSSYNEQFF
DNA: TGTGCCAGCAGCCTCCTAGCGGGAGTCTCTAGCTCCTACAATGAGCAGTTCTTC

J: TRBJ2-3
size: NA
V: TRBV12-3/TRBV12-4
D: TRBD2
CDR3: CASSSTLRPTSGIPDTQYF
DNA: TGTGCCAGCAGTTCGACTCTTCGACCGACTAGCGGGATTCCTGATACGCAGTATTTT

J: TRBJ2-7
size: NA
V: TRBV6-1
D: NA
CDR3: CASSSSGVGSEQYF
DNA: TGTGCCAGCAGCTCCTCAGGGGTAGGTTCCGAGCAGTACTTC

J: TRBJ1-1
size: NA
V: TRBV5-4
D: NA
CDR3: CASRNDRQTEAFF
DNA: TGTGCCAGCAGAAACGACAGGCAAACTGAAGCTTTCTTT

J: TRBJ2-1
size: NA
V: TRBV24-1
D: TRBD2
CDR3: CATSDLGTSGGDNEQFF
DNA: TGTGCCACCAGTGACCTAGGGACTAGCGGGGGAGACAATGAGCAGTTCTTC

J: TRBJ2-6
size: few
V: TRBV5-5
D: NA
CDR3: CASSLVKGANVLTF
DNA: TGTGCCAGCAGCCTCGTAAAGGGGGCCAACGTCCTGACTTTC

J: TRBJ2-7
size: NA
V: TRBV7-8
D: NA
CDR3: CASSSRTVGGQYF
DNA: TGTGCCAGCAGCTCCAGGACAGTGGGCGGGCAGTACTTC

J: TRBJ2-5
size: NA
V: TRBV4-2
D: NA
CDR3: CASSQDKPTREQETQYF
DNA: TGTGCCAGCAGCCAAGATAAGCCAACAAGAGAACAAGAGACCCAGTACTTC

J: TRBJ2-1
size: few
V: TRBV20-1
D: NA
CDR3: CSARMAGSSYNEQFF
DNA: TGCAGTGCTAGGATGGCGGGGAGCTCCTACAATGAGCAGTTCTTC

J: TRBJ2-3
size: NA
V: TRBV24-1
D: NA
CDR3: CATSDGIRWDTDTQYF
DNA: TGTGCCACCAGTGATGGCATTCGGTGGGACACAGATACGCAGTATTTT

J: TRBJ1-2
size: NA
V: TRBV7-9
D: NA
CDR3: CASSLRSEGPGYTF
DNA: TGTGCCAGCAGCTTACGTTCGGAGGGGCCTGGCTACACCTTC

J: TRBJ2-1
size: NA
V: TRBV19
D: NA
CDR3: CASSPRGTTYNEQFF
DNA: TGTGCCAGTAGTCCCCGAGGGACAACCTACAATGAGCAGTTCTTC

J: TRBJ1-5
size: few
V: TRBV12-3/TRBV12-4
D: NA
CDR3: CASSFAVNQPQHF
DNA: TGTGCCAGCAGTTTTGCAGTCAATCAGCCCCAGCATTTT

J: TRBJ1-2
size: few
V: TRBV20-1
D: TRBD1
CDR3: CSASQGEGYGYTF
DNA: TGCAGTGCTTCTCAGGGGGAGGGCTATGGCTACACCTTC

J: TRBJ1-1
size: NA
V: TRBV5-1
D: TRBD1
CDR3: CASSYTGTGDEAEAFF
DNA: TGCGCCAGCAGCTATACCGGGACAGGGGATGAGGCTGAAGCTTTCTTT

J: TRBJ2-1
size: NA
V: TRBV14
D: TRBD2
CDR3: CASSHNLAGGFSEQFF
DNA: TGTGCCAGCAGCCACAACCTAGCGGGGGGGTTTAGTGAGCAGTTCTTC

J: TRBJ2-5
size: few
V: TRBV20-1
D: NA
CDR3: CSAWDSPETQYF
DNA: TGCAGTGCTTGGGACTCCCCGGAGACCCAGTACTTC

J: TRBJ1-1
size: few
V: TRBV5-1
D: NA
CDR3: CASRGERAAFF
DNA: TGCGCCAGCAGGGGGGAACGGGCAGCTTTCTTT

J: TRBJ1-2
size: NA
V: TRBV21-1
D: NA
CDR3: CASSTKREANYGYTF
DNA: TGTGCCAGCAGCACGAAGAGGGAAGCTAACTATGGCTACACCTTC